This TCR beta chain was identified in a study of circulating CD8 cells and anti-PD-1 response in melanoma. Study summary: Complete or partial response defined responders; stable or progressive disease, non-responders.

This CDR3 has 14 amino acids. Germline loops: CDR1 SQVTM, CDR2 ANQGSEA. Four subsets defined by PD-1 and/or TIGIT were sorted from live CD3+CD8+TCRalphabeta+ cells. TCR libraries were prepared from around 14 ng of total RNA with the QIAseq Immune Repertoire TCR panel. Using its own MiXCR run on the reads, TCRdb lists one record per CDR3 protein. This table holds about a thousand distinct CDR3 sequences, 8% to 9% found once. Within the sample, this clonotype is medium-sized. No antigen is known for it. The junction shows a germline mismatch at one end, possibly a read error. Overall study findings and caveats: Experiments were generally run without replicates. Under 8% of TRB clonotypes were shared between subsets at M1.

The gene calls are TRBV29-1 and TRBJ2-7; perhaps TRBD1 as D (6 bases). Sequencing used CD8+ T cells from PBMCs, obtained at baseline or after one month of anti-PD-1 therapy (not recorded which). The TCR was taken from a human donor with melanoma. The CDR3 loop is CGVEGGTVSYEQYF. The CDR3 DNA is TGCGGCGTTGAAGGGGGAACAGTTTCCTACGAGCAGTACTTC.